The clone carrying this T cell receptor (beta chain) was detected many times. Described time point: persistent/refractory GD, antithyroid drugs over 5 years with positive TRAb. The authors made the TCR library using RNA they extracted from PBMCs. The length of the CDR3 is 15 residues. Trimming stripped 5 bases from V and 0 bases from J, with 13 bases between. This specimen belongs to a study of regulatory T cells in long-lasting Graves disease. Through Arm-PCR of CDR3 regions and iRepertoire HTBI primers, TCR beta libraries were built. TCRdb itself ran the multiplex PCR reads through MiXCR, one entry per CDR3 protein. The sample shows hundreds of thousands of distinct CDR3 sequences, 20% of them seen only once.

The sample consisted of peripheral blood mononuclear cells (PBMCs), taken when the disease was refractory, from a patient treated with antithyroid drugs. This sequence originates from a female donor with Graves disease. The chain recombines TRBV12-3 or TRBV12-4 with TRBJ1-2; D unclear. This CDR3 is CASSPPQVSNYGYTF. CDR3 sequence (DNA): TGTGCCAGCAGTCCGCCTCAGGTCTCTAACTATGGCTACACCTTC.